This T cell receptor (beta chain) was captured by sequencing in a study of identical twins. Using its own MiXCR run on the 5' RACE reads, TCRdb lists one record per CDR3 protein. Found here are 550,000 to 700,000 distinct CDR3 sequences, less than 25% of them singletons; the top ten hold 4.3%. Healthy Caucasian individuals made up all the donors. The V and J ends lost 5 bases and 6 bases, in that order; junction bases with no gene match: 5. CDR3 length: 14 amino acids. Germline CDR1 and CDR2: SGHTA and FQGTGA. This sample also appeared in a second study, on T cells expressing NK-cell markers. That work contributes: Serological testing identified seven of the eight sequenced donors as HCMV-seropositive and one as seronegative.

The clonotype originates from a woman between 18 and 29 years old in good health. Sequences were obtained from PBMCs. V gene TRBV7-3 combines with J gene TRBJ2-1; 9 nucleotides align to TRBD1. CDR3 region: CASSPGQGFNEQFF. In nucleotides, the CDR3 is TGTGCCAGCAGCCCGGGACAGGGTTTCAATGAGCAGTTCTTC.